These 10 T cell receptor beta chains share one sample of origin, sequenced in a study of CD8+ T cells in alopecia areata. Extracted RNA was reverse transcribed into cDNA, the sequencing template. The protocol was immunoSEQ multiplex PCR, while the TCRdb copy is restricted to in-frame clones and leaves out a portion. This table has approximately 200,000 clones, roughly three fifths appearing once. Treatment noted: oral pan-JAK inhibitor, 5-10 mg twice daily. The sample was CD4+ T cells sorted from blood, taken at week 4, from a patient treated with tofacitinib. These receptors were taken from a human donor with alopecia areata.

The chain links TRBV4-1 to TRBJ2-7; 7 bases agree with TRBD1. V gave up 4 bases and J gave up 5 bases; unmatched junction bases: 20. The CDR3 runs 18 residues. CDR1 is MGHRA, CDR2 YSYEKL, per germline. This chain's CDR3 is CASSRPGQSLGRIHEQYF. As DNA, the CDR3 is TGCGCCAGCAGCCGGCCGGGACAGAGCTTGGGGCGGATCCACGAGCAGTACTTC.

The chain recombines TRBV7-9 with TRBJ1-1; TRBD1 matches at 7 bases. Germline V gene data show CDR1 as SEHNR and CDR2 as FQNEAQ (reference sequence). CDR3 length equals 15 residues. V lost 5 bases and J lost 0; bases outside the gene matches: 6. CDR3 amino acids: CASSPDQGVNTEAFF. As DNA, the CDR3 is TGTGCCAGCAGCCCGGACCAGGGGGTGAACACTGAAGCTTTCTTT.

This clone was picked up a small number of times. For the CDR3, the DNA is TGTGCCAGCAGCTTTGGGCCGATCTCTGGGGCCAACGTCCTGACTTTC. This translates into CASSFGPISGANVLTF. The genes are TRBV7-8 and TRBJ2-6; D unresolved. The CDR3 consists of 16 residues. V shed 3 bases and J shed 0 bases, with 9 bases lying between them. CDR1 and CDR2 (germline): SGHVS, FQNEAQ.

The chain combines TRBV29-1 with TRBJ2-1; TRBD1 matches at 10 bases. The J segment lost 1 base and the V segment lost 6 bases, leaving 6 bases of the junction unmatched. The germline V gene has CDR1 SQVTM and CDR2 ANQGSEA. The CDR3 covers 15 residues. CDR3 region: CSVGGQGRSYNEQFF. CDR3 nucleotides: TGCAGCGTGGGGGGACAGGGGCGTTCCTACAATGAGCAGTTCTTC.

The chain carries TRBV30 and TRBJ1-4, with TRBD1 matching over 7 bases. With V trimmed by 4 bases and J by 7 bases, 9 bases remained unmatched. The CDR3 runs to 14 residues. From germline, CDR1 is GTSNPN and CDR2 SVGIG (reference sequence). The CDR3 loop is CAWTTGLGSEKLFF. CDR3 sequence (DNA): TGTGCCTGGACGACAGGGCTGGGGAGTGAAAAACTGTTTTTT.

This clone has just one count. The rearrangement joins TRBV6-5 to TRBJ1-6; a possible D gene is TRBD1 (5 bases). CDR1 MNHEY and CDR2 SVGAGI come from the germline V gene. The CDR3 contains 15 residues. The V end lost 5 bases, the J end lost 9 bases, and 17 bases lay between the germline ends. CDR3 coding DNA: TGTGCCAGCAGTCAACGACAGCCGCGCGTTTCACCCCTCCACTTT. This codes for CASSQRQPRVSPLHF.

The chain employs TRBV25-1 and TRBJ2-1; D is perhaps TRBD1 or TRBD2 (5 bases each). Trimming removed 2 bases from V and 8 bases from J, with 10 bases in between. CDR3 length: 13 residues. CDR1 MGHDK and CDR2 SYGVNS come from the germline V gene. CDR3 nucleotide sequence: TGTGCCAGCAGTGAAGGAAGGGGACATGAGCAGTTCTTC. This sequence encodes CASSEGRGHEQFF.

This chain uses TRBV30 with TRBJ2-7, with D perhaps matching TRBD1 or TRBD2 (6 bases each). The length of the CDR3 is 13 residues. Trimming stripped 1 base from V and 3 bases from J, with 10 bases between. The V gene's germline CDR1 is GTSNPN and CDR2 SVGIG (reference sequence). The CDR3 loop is CAWSEGEDYEQYF. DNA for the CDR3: TGTGCCTGGAGTGAGGGGGAGGACTACGAGCAGTACTTC.

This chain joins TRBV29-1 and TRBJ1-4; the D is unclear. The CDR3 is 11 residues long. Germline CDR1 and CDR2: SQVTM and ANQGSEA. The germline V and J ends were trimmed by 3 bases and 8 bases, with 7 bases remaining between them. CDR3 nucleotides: TGCAGCGTTGAGGGCAGGGAAAAACTGTTTTTT. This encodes CSVEGREKLFF. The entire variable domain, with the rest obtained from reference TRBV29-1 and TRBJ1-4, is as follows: SAVISQKPSRDICQRGTSLTIQCQVDSQVTMMFWYRQQPGQSLTLIATANQGSEATYESGFVIDKFPISRPNLTFSTLTVSNMSPEDSSIYLCSVEGREKLFFGSGTQLSVL.

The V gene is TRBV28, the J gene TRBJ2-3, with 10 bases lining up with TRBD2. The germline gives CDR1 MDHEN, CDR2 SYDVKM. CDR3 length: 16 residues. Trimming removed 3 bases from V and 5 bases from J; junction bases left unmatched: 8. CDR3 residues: CASSLPSGGERDTQYF. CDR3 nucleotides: TGTGCCAGCAGTTTGCCTAGCGGGGGCGAGAGAGATACGCAGTATTTT.